Listed here are 12 T cell receptor beta chains from one sample, sequenced in a study of T cells expressing NK-cell markers. Reprocessing the 5' RACE reads, TCRdb reports a single entry for every CDR3 protein and omits DNA. The repertoire shows about 160,000 distinct CDR3 sequences; the top ten hold approximately 18%. Input material: blood T cells: a sorted CD56 or NKG2C T cell subset, CD4+ or CD8+ T cells, or bulk PBMC T cells (not recorded which). The source is a woman aged 18 to 75 in good health.

This rearrangement joins TRBV14 to TRBJ2-3. The CDR3 has 16 residues. Germline lookup yields CDR1 SGHDN and CDR2 FVKESK. This CDR3 is CASSQVIGRLTDTQYF.

The chain carries TRBV18 and TRBJ2-1; no DNA is available, so the TRBD1 call from TCRdb remains unchecked. The CDR3 is 15 amino acids. Germline loops: CDR1 KGHSH, CDR2 LQKENI. The chain's CDR3 is CASSVGTGFFSEQFF.

The V call is TRBV28, the J call TRBJ1-6. This CDR3 is built from 13 residues. Germline CDR1 reads MDHEN; CDR2 reads SYDVKM. This CDR3 reads CASSFYNTPPLHF.

The V and J genes are TRBV20-1 and TRBJ2-7; the D call from TCRdb, TRBD1, cannot be confirmed without DNA. The CDR3 consists of 15 residues. CDR1 and CDR2 from the germline V gene are DFQATT and SNEGSKA (reference sequence). CDR3 loop: CSALRGQFSSYEQYF.

The chain uses TRBV7-9 and TRBJ2-6. CDR1 and CDR2 (germline): SEHNR, FQNEAQ (reference sequence). The CDR3 is 14 amino acids. The CDR3 sequence: CASGLGSGANVLTF.

This rearrangement joins TRBV28 to TRBJ2-2; TCRdb outputs TRBD2, but without DNA this stays unchecked. Germline V gene data show CDR1 as MDHEN and CDR2 as SYDVKM. The CDR3 is 15 residues long. This chain's CDR3 is CASHLAGGLTGELFF.

The CDR3 region is CASSLLWAGLQETQYF. J is TRBJ2-5 and V is TRBV28; absent DNA, TCRdb's TRBD2 call cannot be checked. The CDR3 has 16 amino acids. Germline CDR1 and CDR2: MDHEN and SYDVKM.

The chain is built from TRBV6-1 and TRBJ2-5; as DNA is missing, the TRBD1 call by TCRdb cannot be tested. The CDR3 extends over 15 amino acids. The germline CDR1 and CDR2 sequences are MNHNS and SASEGT. CDR3 sequence reads: CASSEPGQGHETQYF.

The rearrangement joins TRBV21-1 to TRBJ2-7. TRBV21-1 represents a pseudogene. The CDR3 totals 16 residues. The CDR3 is CASVEWEHTFAYEQYF.

The J gene is TRBJ2-1, the V gene TRBV28; checking the TCRdb D call of TRBD1 is not possible without DNA. Germline V gene lookup returns CDR1 MDHEN and CDR2 SYDVKM. The CDR3 consists of 15 residues. The CDR3 is CASRTGGGSYNEQFF.

J is TRBJ2-3 and V is TRBV7-2; lacking DNA, the TRBD2 call made by TCRdb goes unchecked. The germline V gene has CDR1 SGHTA and CDR2 FQGNSA. This CDR3 is built from 16 residues. The CDR3 is CASSPGGLAGTDTQYF.

The chain employs TRBV7-9 and TRBJ1-4; absent DNA, TCRdb's TRBD1 call cannot be checked. Germline loops: CDR1 SEHNR, CDR2 FQNEAQ (reference sequence). CDR3 length: 15 residues. The CDR3 reads CASSYRGQEDEKLFF.